This TCR beta chain was profiled in a study of memory CD4+ T cells and cytomegalovirus serostatus. This clone was seen a few times. The sort gate was single viable CD3+CD4+CD8-CD45RO+ cells for memory CD4+ T cells. Sequencing was performed with immunoSEQ multiplex PCR; in TCRdb, only in-frame clones are kept and a portion is missing. The sample records 80,000 or so clones, 78% being singletons. Germline V CDR1 and CDR2: ENHRY, SYGVKD. This CDR3 comprises 15 residues. The V and J ends lost 2 bases and 1 base respectively, with 9 bases between them. The receptor was derived from an adult in good health and CMV-seropositive. The genes are TRBV10-3 and TRBJ1-3; D gene uncertain. What was sequenced was memory CD4+ T cells from blood. The CDR3 DNA is TGTGCCATCAGTGAGCCCGGGAGGTCTGGAAACACCATATATTTT. Amino acid sequence: CAISEPGRSGNTIYF.